This paragraph reports one TCR beta chain. Germline V lookup: CDR1 LNHDA, CDR2 SQIVND (reference sequence). The CDR3 contains 13 residues. Trimming shortened V by 1 base and J by 5 bases, and 6 bases separated the two germline ends. For recovered donors of Cohort 3, there were two negative PCRs, clearance, or symptom resolution. These data come from a study of blood T cell repertoires in COVID-19. Study details: The origin of the acute and convalescent COVID-19 samples was the United States, Italy and Spain.

Original methodology: Researchers report that nucleated cell counts were estimated from reference gene primer amplification. TCRdb's table, derived via immunoSEQ multiplex PCR, lists solely in-frame clones and lacks some. The V and J calls and the clone size are those of that table, but D and trimming were determined from the DNA. The sample lists approximately 300,000 clones, just over 85% occurring once. This rearrangement joins TRBV19 to TRBJ1-5; D gene uncertain. The sequenced material came from PBMCs or T cells enriched from blood (not recorded which). The clonotype originates from a woman aged 18-30 years who had recovered from COVID-19. CDR3 sequence (DNA): TGTGCCAGTAGTATAGCGGCGGATCAGCCCCAGCATTTT. This sequence encodes CASSIAADQPQHF.